These T cell receptor beta chains were read from a single sample in a study of T cell changes during pregnancy in multiple sclerosis. Sequenced by immunoSEQ multiplex PCR; TCRdb stores in-frame clones only, minus some. Of about 22,000 clones in the sample, about nine tenths were seen once. The sample in question was CD4+ T cells from peripheral blood mononuclear cells, obtained after pregnancy. These receptors all stem from a female donor in good health, enrolled as a control in a pregnancy study. Each CDR3 is given with its conserved first and last residue. D genes are given only for firm matches. Clone size is given for some rows only: seen once, a few or many times, or a class if the clone is expanded.

v_gene	abundance	j_gene	d_gene	CDR3aa	CDR3nt
TRBV10-1	NA	TRBJ2-3	TRBD1	CASSPRQGWTDTQYF	TGCGCCAGCAGCCCGAGACAGGGCTGGACAGATACGCAGTATTTT
TRBV28	NA	TRBJ1-1	NA	CASSLPGTEAFF	TGTGCCAGCAGTTTGCCAGGAACTGAAGCTTTCTTT
TRBV5-1	NA	TRBJ2-4	NA	CASSLAGTKNIQYF	TGCGCCAGCAGCTTGGCAGGTACCAAAAACATTCAGTACTTC
TRBV6-6	NA	TRBJ2-7	TRBD2	CASSPHSGSSYEQYF	TGTGCCAGCAGTCCCCATAGCGGGAGCTCCTACGAGCAGTACTTC
TRBV2	NA	TRBJ1-1	NA	CASRYRETTEAFF	TGTGCCAGCAGGTACAGGGAGACCACTGAAGCTTTCTTT
TRBV19	once	TRBJ2-7	TRBD2	CASSLGTSGTYEQYF	TGTGCCAGTAGCCTTGGGACTAGCGGGACCTACGAGCAGTACTTC
TRBV30	few	TRBJ2-7	TRBD2	CAWRAGLAGVDEQYF	TGTGCCTGGAGGGCCGGACTAGCGGGAGTCGACGAGCAGTACTTC
TRBV27	NA	TRBJ2-5	NA	CASSSPGVTQYF	TGTGCCAGCAGTTCGCCGGGGGTGACCCAGTACTTC
TRBV7-8	once	TRBJ2-7	NA	CASSFRQEAYEQYF	TGTGCCAGCAGCTTTAGGCAGGAGGCTTACGAGCAGTACTTC
TRBV2	NA	TRBJ2-1	TRBD2	CASTEAGVGNNEQFF	TGTGCCAGCACCGAAGCGGGAGTTGGTAACAATGAGCAGTTCTTC
TRBV18	NA	TRBJ1-1	NA	CASSPPVMNTEAFF	TGTGCCAGCTCACCCCCCGTTATGAACACTGAAGCTTTCTTT
TRBV5-1	once	TRBJ2-1	NA	CASSLDLNEQFF	TGCGCCAGCAGCTTGGACTTAAATGAGCAGTTCTTC
TRBV11-3	NA	TRBJ2-2	TRBD1	CASSLGQGEIGELFF	TGTGCCAGCAGCTTAGGACAGGGTGAAATCGGGGAGCTGTTTTTT
TRBV6-6	NA	TRBJ2-7	TRBD2	CASSYGTSGSVYEQYF	TGTGCCAGCAGTTACGGGACTAGCGGGAGCGTCTACGAGCAGTACTTC
TRBV6-5	once	TRBJ1-2	NA	CASSYGGKNYGYTF	TGTGCCAGCAGTTACGGGGGCAAGAACTATGGCTACACCTTC
TRBV6-5	NA	TRBJ1-2	TRBD1	CASRYDRGLSYGYTF	TGTGCCAGCAGATACGACAGGGGGCTTAGCTATGGCTACACCTTC
TRBV5-4	NA	TRBJ2-3	NA	CASSYPWGEADTQYF	TGTGCCAGCAGCTACCCGTGGGGGGAGGCAGATACGCAGTATTTT
TRBV5-1	NA	TRBJ2-2	NA	CASSFAGLTGELFF	TGCGCCAGCAGCTTCGCGGGACTCACCGGGGAGCTGTTTTTT
TRBV2	NA	TRBJ2-3	NA	CASSEEITASTDTQYF	TGTGCCAGCAGTGAGGAGATAACGGCTAGCACAGATACGCAGTATTTT
TRBV5-1	once	TRBJ2-7	TRBD2	CASSLETSGGAQYF	TGCGCCAGCAGCTTGGAGACTAGCGGGGGGGCCCAGTACTTC
TRBV4-3	NA	TRBJ2-1	TRBD2	CASSHEIGRADHNEQFF	TGCGCCAGCAGCCACGAAATCGGGAGGGCCGACCACAATGAGCAGTTCTTC
TRBV30	NA	TRBJ2-3	NA	CAWSVGWGTEDTQYF	TGTGCCTGGAGTGTAGGTTGGGGCACCGAAGATACGCAGTATTTT
TRBV7-3	NA	TRBJ1-1	TRBD1	CASSSRDRVLSRSFF	TGTGCCAGCAGCTCCCGGGACAGGGTTTTATCGAGGAGCTTCTTT
TRBV29-1	NA	TRBJ2-7	TRBD1	CSVARDRGSKYEQYF	TGCAGCGTGGCCCGGGACAGGGGCTCAAAATACGAGCAGTACTTC
TRBV5-4	few	TRBJ2-5	TRBD2	CASSLGTSGGRKETQYF	TGTGCCAGCAGCTTGGGGACGAGCGGGGGGCGAAAAGAGACCCAGTACTTC
TRBV2	NA	TRBJ2-2	NA	CASTSGSGTGELFF	TGTGCCAGCACAAGCGGTAGCGGCACCGGGGAGCTGTTTTTT
TRBV6-5	NA	TRBJ2-1	TRBD2	CASRLAGGNEQFF	TGTGCCAGCAGACTAGCGGGGGGGAATGAGCAGTTCTTC
TRBV7-9	once	TRBJ2-7	TRBD2	CASSPSGGVIEQYF	TGTGCCAGCAGCCCCAGTGGGGGGGTTATAGAGCAGTACTTC
TRBV10-3	NA	TRBJ2-1	TRBD2	CAITAGGLIKQFF	TGTGCCATCACGGCGGGAGGGCTTATTAAGCAGTTCTTC
TRBV28	once	TRBJ1-5	NA	CASSPAPTGSVQPQHF	TGTGCCAGCAGCCCTGCACCTACCGGGAGCGTTCAGCCCCAGCATTTT
TRBV6-1	NA	TRBJ1-5	TRBD1	CASSVQGRGDQPQHF	TGTGCCAGCAGTGTACAGGGGCGAGGTGATCAGCCCCAGCATTTT